This TCR beta chain was found in a study of kidney transplant recipient with SARS-CoV-2 infection. Trimming pared 9 bases from V and 5 bases from J, leaving 14 bases between. The CDR3 has 12 residues. Each CDR3 protein is one row after TCRdb ran MiXCR on the reads. Of roughly 230,000 distinct CDR3 sequences detected, around 26% appear once; the ten largest clones hold nearly 7.5%. Turning to this clonotype: A much larger clone differs from this one at a single base, so this may be a read error.

The source material was a blood sample, sampled at baseline and on day 111 from a kidney transplant recipient. The sequence was collected from a male patient aged 30 to 39 who had COVID-19 and was a kidney transplant recipient. T cells may partly derive from the graft donor. The chain employs TRBV12-3 or TRBV12-4 and TRBJ2-7, with a possible D match to TRBD1 (8 bases). CDR3 sequence: CASGQGLHEQYF. The CDR3 DNA is TGTGCCAGTGGACAGGGACTACACGAGCAGTACTTC.